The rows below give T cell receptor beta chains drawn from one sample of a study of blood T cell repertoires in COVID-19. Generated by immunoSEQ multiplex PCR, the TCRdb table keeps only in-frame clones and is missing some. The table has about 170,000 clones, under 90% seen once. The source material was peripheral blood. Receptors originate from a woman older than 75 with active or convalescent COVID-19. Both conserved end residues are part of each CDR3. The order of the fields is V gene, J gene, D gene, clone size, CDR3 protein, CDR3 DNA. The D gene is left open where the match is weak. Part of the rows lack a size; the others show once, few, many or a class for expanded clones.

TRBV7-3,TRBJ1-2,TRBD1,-,CASSESRGHGYTF,TGTGCCAGCAGCGAGAGTAGGGGGCATGGCTACACCTTC
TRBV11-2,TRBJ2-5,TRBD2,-,CASSATGTSGGRAQYF,TGTGCCAGCAGCGCCACCGGGACTAGCGGGGGCCGGGCCCAGTACTTC
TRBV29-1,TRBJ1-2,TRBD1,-,CSVQPGQGRDYGYTF,TGCAGCGTCCAACCGGGACAGGGGCGAGACTATGGCTACACCTTC
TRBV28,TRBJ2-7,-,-,CASSASGYEQYF,TGTGCCAGCAGTGCCTCGGGGTACGAGCAGTACTTC
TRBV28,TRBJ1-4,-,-,CASSPWTDEKLFF,TGTGCCAGCAGTCCATGGACAGACGAAAAACTGTTTTTT
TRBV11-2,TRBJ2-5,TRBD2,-,CASSLVPGAGETQYF,TGTGCCAGCAGCTTAGTTCCGGGAGCGGGGGAGACCCAGTACTTC
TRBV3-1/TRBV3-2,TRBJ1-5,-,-,CASSQDQGYQPQHF,TGTGCCAGCAGCCAAGATCAGGGCTATCAGCCCCAGCATTTT
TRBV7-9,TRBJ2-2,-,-,CASSGRVTGELFF,TGTGCCAGCAGCGGCAGGGTTACCGGGGAGCTGTTTTTT
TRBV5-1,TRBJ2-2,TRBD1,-,CASSPGTGATGELFF,TGCGCCAGCTCGCCAGGGACAGGGGCCACCGGGGAGCTGTTTTTT
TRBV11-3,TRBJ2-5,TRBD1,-,CASSLGGQGLQETQYF,TGTGCCAGCAGCTTAGGGGGACAGGGGTTACAAGAGACCCAGTACTTC
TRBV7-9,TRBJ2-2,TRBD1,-,CATGQGISTGELFF,TGTGCGACTGGACAGGGAATTTCAACCGGGGAGCTGTTTTTT
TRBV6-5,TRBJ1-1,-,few,CASSYGEGEAFF,TGTGCCAGCAGTTACGGGGAGGGTGAAGCTTTCTTT
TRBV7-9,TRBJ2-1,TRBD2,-,CASSLTMAGVDNEQFF,TGTGCCAGCAGCTTAACAATGGCGGGAGTTGACAATGAGCAGTTCTTC
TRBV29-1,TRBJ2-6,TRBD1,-,CSVEGAGTGSSGANVLTF,TGCAGCGTTGAAGGGGCCGGGACAGGGTCTTCTGGGGCCAACGTCCTGACTTTC
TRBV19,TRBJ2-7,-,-,CASSRDLGFYEQYF,TGTGCCAGTTCCAGGGACTTGGGATTCTACGAGCAGTACTTC
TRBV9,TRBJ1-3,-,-,CASSPTGPGNTIYF,TGTGCCAGCAGCCCGACAGGCCCTGGAAACACCATATATTTT
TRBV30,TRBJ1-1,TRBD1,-,CAWALRGSTEAFF,TGTGCCTGGGCACTCAGGGGGAGCACTGAAGCTTTCTTT
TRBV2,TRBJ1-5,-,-,CASSEAEIGNQPQHF,TGTGCCAGCAGTGAAGCCGAGATTGGCAATCAGCCCCAGCATTTT
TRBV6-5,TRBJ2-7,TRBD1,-,CASKSGQGEAYEQYF,TGTGCCTCGAAAAGTGGACAGGGGGAGGCCTACGAGCAGTACTTC
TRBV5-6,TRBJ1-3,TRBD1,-,CASSLGQGASGNTIYF,TGTGCCAGCAGCTTGGGACAGGGGGCGTCTGGAAACACCATATATTTT
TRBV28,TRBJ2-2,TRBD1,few,CASSFQGAGTGELFF,TGTGCCAGCAGTTTCCAGGGGGCAGGCACCGGGGAGCTGTTTTTT
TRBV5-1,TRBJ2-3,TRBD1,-,CASNYRDRGLDDTQYF,TGCGCCAGCAATTACCGGGACAGGGGCCTAGATGATACGCAGTATTTT
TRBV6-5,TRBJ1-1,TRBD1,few,CASSYTGGRTEAFF,TGTGCCAGCAGTTACACAGGGGGTAGGACTGAAGCTTTCTTT
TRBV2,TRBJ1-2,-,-,CASVRDEHGYTF,TGTGCCAGCGTCCGAGATGAGCATGGCTACACCTTC
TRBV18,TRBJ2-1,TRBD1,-,CASSMEVRGPDEQFF,TGTGCCAGCTCCATGGAGGTCAGGGGGCCGGATGAGCAGTTCTTC
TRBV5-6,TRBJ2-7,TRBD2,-,CASSLLSGTTYEQYF,TGTGCCAGCAGCTTGTTAAGCGGGACCACCTACGAGCAGTACTTC
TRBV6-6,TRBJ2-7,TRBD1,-,CASSYSGTVSF,TGTGCCAGCAGTTACTCCGGGACAGTTTCTTTC
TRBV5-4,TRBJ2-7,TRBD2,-,CASSRGTSEAYEQYF,TGTGCCAGCAGCCGGGGGACTAGCGAGGCCTACGAGCAGTACTTC
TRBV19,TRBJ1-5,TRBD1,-,CASSDRDRGHQPQHF,TGTGCCAGTAGTGATCGGGACAGGGGACATCAGCCCCAGCATTTT
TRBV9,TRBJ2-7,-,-,CASSVGGRGEQYF,TGTGCCAGCAGCGTAGGCGGGCGCGGCGAGCAGTACTTC
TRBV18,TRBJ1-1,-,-,CATVPPPGAPYTEAFF,TGTGCCACCGTACCCCCTCCAGGGGCCCCGTACACTGAAGCTTTCTTT
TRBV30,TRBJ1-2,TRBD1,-,CAWSAGQGVGYGYTF,TGTGCCTGGAGTGCGGGACAGGGGGTCGGCTATGGCTACACCTTC
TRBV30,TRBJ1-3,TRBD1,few,CAWTHRGLSGNTIYF,TGTGCCTGGACCCACAGGGGGCTTTCTGGAAACACCATATATTTT
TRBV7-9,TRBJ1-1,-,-,CASSLELNTEAFF,TGTGCCAGCAGCTTAGAGCTGAACACTGAAGCTTTCTTT
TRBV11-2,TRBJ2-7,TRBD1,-,CASSLVGDSHYEQYF,TGTGCCAGCAGCTTAGTAGGGGACAGCCACTACGAGCAGTACTTC
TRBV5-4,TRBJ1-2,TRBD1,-,CASSPSQGAYGYTF,TGTGCCAGCAGCCCATCTCAGGGGGCCTATGGCTACACCTTC
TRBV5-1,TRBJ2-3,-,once,CASSLGAGSDTQYF,TGCGCCAGCAGCTTGGGGGCGGGCTCAGATACGCAGTATTTT
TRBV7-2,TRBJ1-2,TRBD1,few,CASSLRQGGGYTF,TGTGCCAGCAGCTTAAGACAGGGAGGCGGCTACACCTTC
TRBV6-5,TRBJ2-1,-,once,CASSYSGVRRLNEQFF,TGTGCCAGCAGTTACTCCGGCGTGAGGCGACTCAATGAGCAGTTCTTC
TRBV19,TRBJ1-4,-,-,CASSRQAPNEKLFF,TGTGCCAGTAGTAGACAGGCTCCTAATGAAAAACTGTTTTTT
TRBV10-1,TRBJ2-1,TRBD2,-,CASSESRAGVPREFF,TGCGCCAGCAGTGAGTCGAGAGCGGGAGTGCCCCGGGAGTTCTTC
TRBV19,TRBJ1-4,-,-,CASSIGGSLNEKLFF,TGTGCCAGTAGTATAGGGGGCAGTTTAAATGAAAAACTGTTTTTT
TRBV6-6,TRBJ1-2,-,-,CAATGDFNGPHGYTF,TGTGCCGCCACCGGGGACTTCAACGGACCCCATGGCTACACCTTC
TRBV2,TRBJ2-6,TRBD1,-,CASGTGTNVLTF,TGTGCCAGCGGGACAGGGACCAACGTCCTGACTTTC
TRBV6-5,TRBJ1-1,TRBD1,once,CASSSYRGVNTEAFF,TGTGCCAGCAGTTCCTACAGGGGTGTGAACACTGAAGCTTTCTTT
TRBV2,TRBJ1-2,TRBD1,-,CASKRQGEDYGYTF,TGTGCCAGCAAGCGACAGGGCGAGGACTATGGCTACACCTTC
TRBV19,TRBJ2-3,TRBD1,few,CASSMSGQVLTDTQYF,TGTGCCAGTAGTATGTCCGGACAGGTCCTCACAGATACGCAGTATTTT
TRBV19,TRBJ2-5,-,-,CASSEGGLEETQYF,TGTGCCAGTAGTGAGGGCGGGCTCGAAGAGACCCAGTACTTC
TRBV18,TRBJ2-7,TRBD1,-,CASSTIGTGGGEQYF,TGTGCCAGCTCAACCATCGGGACAGGGGGCGGCGAGCAGTACTTC
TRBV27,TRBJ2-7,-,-,CASSPVGPHEQYF,TGTGCCAGCAGCCCTGTGGGGCCCCACGAGCAGTACTTC
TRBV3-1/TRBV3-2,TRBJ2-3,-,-,CASSRGGGSDTQYF,TGTGCCAGCAGCCGAGGGGGGGGATCAGATACGCAGTATTTT
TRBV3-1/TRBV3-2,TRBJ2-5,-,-,CASSYGRGETQYF,TGTGCCAGCAGTTACGGACGGGGTGAGACCCAGTACTTC
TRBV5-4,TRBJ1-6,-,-,CASHRDTYNSPLHF,TGTGCCAGCCACCGGGACACTTATAATTCACCCCTCCACTTT
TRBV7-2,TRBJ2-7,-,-,CASTQTTGRFEQYF,TGTGCCAGCACCCAAACGACAGGCCGTTTCGAGCAGTACTTC
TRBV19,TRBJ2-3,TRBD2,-,CASTGRVAGVVTTDTQYF,TGTGCCAGTACCGGACGGGTAGCGGGAGTGGTTACTACAGATACGCAGTATTTT
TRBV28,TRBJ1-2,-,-,CASSTRRRDGYTF,TGTGCCAGCAGTACCCGAAGGAGGGATGGCTACACCTTC
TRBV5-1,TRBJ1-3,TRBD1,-,CASSLTGGGNTIYF,TGCGCCAGCAGCCTGACAGGGGGAGGAAACACCATATATTTT